One and the same sample provided the 24 T cell receptor beta chains below, sequenced in a study of early stage breast cancer tumors. Libraries were prepared by immunoSEQ multiplex PCR; TCRdb keeps only in-frame clonotypes and omits some of them. This sample has tens of thousands of clones, with over 60% found just once. Specimen: blood. Receptors originate from a person aged 45-60 years with breast cancer.

The chain couples TRBV28 to TRBJ1-2; 11 nucleotides match TRBD1. The CDR3 consists of 13 residues. After removal of 7 bases from V and 8 bases from J, the junction contained 6 bases not matched to a gene. Germline CDR1 and CDR2: MDHEN and SYDVKM. The CDR3 loop reads CASTEDRGRGYTF. CDR3 in DNA: TGTGCCAGCACTGAGGACAGGGGGCGCGGCTACACCTTC.

This clone has a handful of counts. J is TRBJ2-7 and V is TRBV12-5; TRBD1 matches 9 bases. With 3 bases clipped from V and 5 bases from J, the junction kept 5 bases outside the gene matches. Germline V gene sequence: CDR1 LGHNT, CDR2 FRNRAP. The CDR3 length is 14 residues. The CDR3 sequence: CASGFWDRDNEQYF. In DNA, the CDR3 is TGTGCTAGTGGTTTTTGGGACAGGGATAACGAGCAGTACTTC.

This clone occurred a few times. This chain uses TRBV19 with TRBJ1-3, with D hard to call. Germline lookup yields CDR1 LNHDA and CDR2 SQIVND (reference sequence). The V gene lost 1 base and the J gene lost 0 bases, with 7 bases spanning the gap. The CDR3 covers 15 residues. The CDR3 loop is CASSIVGNSGNTIYF. The CDR3, as DNA: TGTGCCAGTAGTATAGTCGGTAACTCTGGAAACACCATATATTTT. Based on the CDR3 plus reference TRBV19 and TRBJ1-3, the full variable domain is DGGITQSPKYLFRKEGQNVTLSCEQNLNHDAMYWYRQDPGQGLRLIYYSQIVNDFQKGDIAEGYSVSREKKESFPLTVTSAQKNPTAFYLCASSIVGNSGNTIYFGEGSWLTVV.

The sample holds one count of this clone. The V call is TRBV29-1, the J call TRBJ1-3; D is unresolved. Deletions cut 0 bases from V and 4 bases from J, with 13 bases between. The CDR3 spans 15 residues. The germline CDR1 and CDR2 sequences are SQVTM and ANQGSEA. CDR3 residues: CSVEERELYGNTIYF. Here the CDR3 DNA reads TGCAGCGTTGAAGAACGCGAGTTATACGGAAACACCATATATTTT.

This chain uses TRBV10-3 with TRBJ2-4; D uncertain. Germline-derived CDR1 and CDR2 are ENHRY and SYGVKD. CDR3 length equals 15 residues. The V and J ends lost 3 bases and 0 bases respectively, with 9 bases between them. This CDR3 is CAISDPSLAKNIQYF. CDR3 DNA: TGTGCCATCAGTGATCCGAGTCTAGCCAAAAACATTCAGTACTTC.

This clone was picked up a small number of times. This chain joins TRBV29-1 and TRBJ1-1, with TRBD1 matching over 8 bases. This CDR3 is 12 amino acids long. V lost 6 bases, J lost 5 bases, and 5 bases stayed unmatched. Germline V gives CDR1 SQVTM, CDR2 ANQGSEA. Written as DNA, the CDR3 is TGCAGCGTAGTCACAGGGGGAACTGAAGCTTTCTTT. Amino acid sequence: CSVVTGGTEAFF.

This sequence joins TRBV7-2 and TRBJ2-2; D may be TRBD2 (5 bases). This CDR3 has 15 amino acids. The germline CDR1 and CDR2 sequences are SGHTA and FQGNSA. The ends were cut back, 7 bases at V and 4 bases at J, with 16 bases in the middle. CDR3 sequence reads: CASTYETRGTGELFF. DNA for the CDR3: TGTGCCAGCACCTACGAGACACGGGGCACCGGGGAGCTGTTTTTT.

The chain employs TRBV6-1 and TRBJ2-1; D gene ambiguous. Trimming pared 4 bases from V and 0 bases from J, leaving 10 bases between. Germline lookup yields CDR1 MNHNS and CDR2 SASEGT. The CDR3 loop spans 15 amino acids. The CDR3 spells CASSAKQSSYNEQFF. In nucleotides, the CDR3 is TGTGCCAGCAGTGCCAAGCAAAGCTCCTACAATGAGCAGTTCTTC.

The chain has TRBV2 and TRBJ2-1; D is unclear. The V end lost 2 bases, the J end lost 4 bases, and 9 bases lay between the germline ends. The CDR3 is 14 amino acids. The germline gives CDR1 SNHLY, CDR2 FYNNEI. The CDR3 is CASSETYLYNEQFF. As DNA, the CDR3 is TGTGCCAGCAGTGAAACCTATTTATACAATGAGCAGTTCTTC. Complete variable domain (other parts from reference TRBV2 and TRBJ2-1): EPEVTQTPSHQVTQMGQEVILRCVPISNHLYFYWYRQILGQKVEFLVSFYNNEISEKSEIFDDQFSVERPDGSNFTLKIRSTKLEDSAMYFCASSETYLYNEQFFGPGTRLTVL.

This clone was picked up a small number of times. V and J are TRBV12-5 and TRBJ2-5; no reliable D call. CDR3 length: 13 residues. Deletions cut 6 bases from V and 3 bases from J, with 11 bases between. CDR1 is LGHNT, CDR2 FRNRAP, per germline. This CDR3 is CASGQDTEETQYF. For the CDR3, the DNA is TGTGCTAGTGGACAAGACACCGAAGAGACCCAGTACTTC.

V is TRBV9 and J is TRBJ1-2; possibly TRBD1 for D (6 bases). Germline assignment: CDR1 SGDLS and CDR2 YYNGEE. The V end was cut by 3 bases, the J end by 4 bases, with 19 bases between. The CDR3 sequence is 16 residues long. The CDR3 region is CASSDPGGGVGYGYTF. The CDR3 DNA reads as TGTGCCAGCAGCGACCCTGGGGGGGGCGTAGGCTATGGCTACACCTTC.

J is TRBJ2-4 and V is TRBV5-6, with D perhaps matching TRBD1 (6 bases). The CDR3 covers 17 residues. V gave up 1 base and J gave up 0 bases, with 14 bases separating them. CDR1 SGHDT and CDR2 YYEEEE come from the germline V gene. In DNA form, the CDR3 reads TGTGCCAGCAGCTTGAACCCCCAGGGGTTAGCCAAAAACATTCAGTACTTC. It encodes CASSLNPQGLAKNIQYF.

The chain uses TRBV19 and TRBJ2-3, with D tentatively TRBD1 (6 bases). Germline V gene sequence: CDR1 LNHDA, CDR2 SQIVND (reference sequence). This CDR3 spans 16 amino acids. Trimming stripped 6 bases from V and 1 base from J, with 17 bases between. The DNA for the CDR3 is TGTGCCAGTAGCCCTGACCGGGACACCGGCACAGATACGCAGTATTTT. This translates into CASSPDRDTGTDTQYF.

V is TRBV7-9 and J is TRBJ2-1, with TRBD2 identical over 9 bases. Germline V CDR1 and CDR2: SEHNR, FQNEAQ (reference sequence). This CDR3 comprises 15 residues. V shed 5 bases and J 3 bases; nucleotides not matched to a gene: 5. CDR3 residues: CASSITSGYYNEQFF. The CDR3 region has the DNA TGTGCCAGCAGCATCACTAGCGGGTACTACAATGAGCAGTTCTTC.

This clone was detected a few times. The chain has TRBV5-1 and TRBJ1-3; 7 bases align to TRBD1. This CDR3 spans 13 amino acids. Germline CDR1 is SGHRS and CDR2 is YFSETQ. V was clipped by 4 bases and J by 4 bases; unmatched bases: 2. CDR3 DNA sequence: TGCGCCAGCAGCACGGGACAGGGAAACACCATATATTTT. Protein sequence: CASSTGQGNTIYF.

The chain recombines TRBV10-1 with TRBJ2-2, with D possibly being TRBD2 (6 bases). V lost 3 bases and J lost 13, with 18 bases in between. The germline V gene has CDR1 WNHNN and CDR2 SYGVQD (reference sequence). CDR3 size: 14 residues. The CDR3 nucleotides are TGCGCCAGCAGTGATATCCCGGGAGCCCGAGGGCTGTTTTTT. Its protein product is CASSDIPGARGLFF.

CDR3 region: CASSPGGYYGYTF. The CDR3 bases are TGTGCCAGCAGCCCAGGGGGCTACTATGGCTACACCTTC. The chain carries TRBV11-2 and TRBJ1-2, with TRBD1 matching 8 bases. CDR1 and CDR2 from the germline V gene are SGHAT and FQNNGV. The CDR3 extends over 13 amino acids. The V and J ends lost 5 bases and 3 bases, in that order; junction bases with no gene match: 2.

The CDR3: CASSKISGGAGEQFF. CDR3 in DNA: TGTGCCAGCAGCAAGATTAGCGGGGGGGCCGGTGAGCAGTTCTTC. The chain joins TRBV7-2 to TRBJ2-1; 11 nucleotides line up with TRBD2. CDR1 and CDR2 from the germline V gene are SGHTA and FQGNSA. The junction had 9 bases not matched to a gene; V was cut back by 5 bases and J by 9 bases. This CDR3 is 15 amino acids long. Using reference TRBV7-2 and TRBJ2-1 for the parts outside the CDR3, the full variable domain is GAGVSQSPSNKVTEKGKDVELRCDPISGHTALYWYRQSLGQGLEFLIYFQGNSAPDKSGLPSDRFSAERTGGSVSTLTIQRTQQEDSAVYLCASSKISGGAGEQFFGPGTRLTVL.

This clone was counted only a few times. The V and J genes are TRBV12-5 and TRBJ1-4; the match to TRBD1 covers 8 bases. The germline CDR1 and CDR2 sequences are LGHNT and FRNRAP. Trimming took 5 bases from V and 8 from J; bases not matched to a gene: 10. CDR3 length equals 15 residues. The CDR3 nucleotides are TGTGCTAGTGGTCCTTTGGGACAGGAGAGGGAAAAACTGTTTTTT. Its protein product is CASGPLGQEREKLFF.

The V gene is TRBV25-1, the J gene TRBJ1-2; TRBD1 aligns across 8 bases. The germline CDR1 and CDR2 sequences are MGHDK and SYGVNS. The junction had 7 bases not matched to a gene; V was cut back by 2 bases and J by 5 bases. The CDR3 consists of 15 residues. The CDR3 is CASSEQGASTYGYTF. In nucleotides, the CDR3 is TGTGCCAGCAGTGAACAGGGGGCAAGTACTTATGGCTACACCTTC.

J is TRBJ1-4 and V is TRBV2; D gene uncertain. CDR1 and CDR2 (germline): SNHLY, FYNNEI. The CDR3 contains 14 residues. Trimming removed 8 bases at V and 5 bases at J, with 15 bases between. As DNA, the CDR3 is TGTGCCAGCGTCGCGGCGGCGGAAAATGAAAAACTGTTTTTT. This gives the protein CASVAAAENEKLFF.

This chain connects TRBV19 to TRBJ1-5, with 9 positions matching TRBD1. After removal of 5 bases from V and 5 bases from J, the junction contained 7 bases not matched to a gene. Looked up from germline, CDR1 is LNHDA and CDR2 is SQIVND (reference sequence). This CDR3 is 15 amino acids long. This chain's CDR3 is CASSERQGEYQPQHF. CDR3 nucleotide sequence: TGTGCCAGTAGTGAAAGACAGGGGGAATATCAGCCCCAGCATTTT.

The chain carries TRBV5-1 and TRBJ2-1, with 7 bases identical to TRBD1. The CDR3 extends over 15 amino acids. The V segment lost 0 bases and the J segment 3 bases; nucleotides outside the gene matches: 3. Germline V gene sequence: CDR1 SGHRS, CDR2 YFSETQ. CDR3 residues: CASSLAGTVYNEQFF. For the CDR3, the DNA is TGCGCCAGCAGCTTGGCCGGGACAGTCTACAATGAGCAGTTCTTC.

The chain has TRBV11-3 and TRBJ1-1; D is undetermined. The CDR3 loop spans 16 amino acids. CDR1 and CDR2 from the germline V gene are SGHNT and YENEEA. V was cut by 5 bases and J by 0 bases, with 16 bases left in between. DNA of the CDR3: TGTGCCAGCAGCCCTCCCCTCGCCGGGATGAACACTGAAGCTTTCTTT. Translated: CASSPPLAGMNTEAFF.